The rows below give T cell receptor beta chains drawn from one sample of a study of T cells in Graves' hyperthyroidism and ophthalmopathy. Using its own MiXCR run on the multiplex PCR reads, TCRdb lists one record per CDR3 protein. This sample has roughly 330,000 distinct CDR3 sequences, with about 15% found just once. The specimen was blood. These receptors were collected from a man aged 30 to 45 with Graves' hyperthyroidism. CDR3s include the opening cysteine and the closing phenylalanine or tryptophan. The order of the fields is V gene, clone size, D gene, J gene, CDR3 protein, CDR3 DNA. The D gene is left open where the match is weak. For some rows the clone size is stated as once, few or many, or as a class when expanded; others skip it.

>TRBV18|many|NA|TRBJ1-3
CASSPPGAGAEGNTIYF
TGTGCCAGCTCACCACCGGGCGCAGGGGCCGAAGGAAACACCATATATTTT
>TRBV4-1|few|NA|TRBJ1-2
CASSQNRQVVNGYTF
TGCGCCAGCAGCCAGAACCGACAGGTGGTGAATGGCTACACCTTC
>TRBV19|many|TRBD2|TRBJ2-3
CASSRGRLAGTDTQYF
TGTGCCAGTAGTAGGGGGCGACTAGCGGGAACAGATACGCAGTATTTT
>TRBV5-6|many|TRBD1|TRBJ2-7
CASRWTGGGGEQYF
TGTGCCAGCAGGTGGACAGGGGGCGGCGGCGAGCAGTACTTC
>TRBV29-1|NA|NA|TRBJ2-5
CSVGNGALRETQYF
TGCAGCGTTGGCAACGGGGCCCTCAGGGAGACCCAGTACTTC
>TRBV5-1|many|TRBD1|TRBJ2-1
CASSLAAVRGRSHEQFF
TGCGCCAGCAGCTTGGCAGCGGTTAGGGGGCGAAGCCATGAGCAGTTCTTC
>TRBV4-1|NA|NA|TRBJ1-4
CASSQGALFPEKLFF
TGCGCCAGCAGCCAAGGGGCATTGTTTCCTGAAAAACTGTTTTTT
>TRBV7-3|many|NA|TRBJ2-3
CASPGCTDTQYF
TGTGCCAGCCCCGGTTGCACAGATACGCAGTATTTT
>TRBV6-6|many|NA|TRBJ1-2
CASSYVAGSAYGYTF
TGTGCCAGCAGTTACGTGGCAGGTTCGGCGTATGGCTACACCTTC
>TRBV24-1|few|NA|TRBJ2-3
CATSDPGRDTQYF
TGTGCCACCAGTGACCCAGGGAGAGATACGCAGTATTTT
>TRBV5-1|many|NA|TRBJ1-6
CASSLGPTRNGANSPLHF
TGCGCCAGCAGCTTGGGACCAACCAGGAACGGGGCGAATTCACCCCTCCACTTT
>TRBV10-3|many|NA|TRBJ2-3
CAISGNRILTDTQYF
TGTGCCATCAGTGGTAACAGGATTCTCACAGATACGCAGTATTTT
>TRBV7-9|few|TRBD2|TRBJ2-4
CASSFWTSGRVAKNIQYF
TGTGCCAGCAGCTTTTGGACTAGCGGGAGGGTTGCCAAAAACATTCAGTACTTC
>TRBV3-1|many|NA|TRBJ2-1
CASSQTNEQFF
TGTGCCAGCAGCCAAACTAATGAGCAGTTCTTC
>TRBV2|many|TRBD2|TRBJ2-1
CASSEALRVAGVLDEQFF
TGTGCCAGCAGTGAAGCCCTGAGAGTAGCGGGAGTACTGGATGAGCAGTTCTTC
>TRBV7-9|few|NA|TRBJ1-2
CASSLVTATYGYTF
TGTGCCAGCAGCTTAGTGACAGCCACTTATGGCTACACCTTC
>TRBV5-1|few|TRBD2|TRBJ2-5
CASNPGLAGGLKTQYF
TGCGCCAGCAATCCTGGACTAGCGGGAGGGCTTAAGACCCAGTACTTC
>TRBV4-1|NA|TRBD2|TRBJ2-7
CASSHSSPAGGRYEQYF
TGCGCCAGCAGCCACTCCTCTCCAGCGGGAGGAAGATACGAGCAGTACTTC
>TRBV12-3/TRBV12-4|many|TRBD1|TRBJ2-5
CASSLAGQGIQETQYF
TGTGCCAGCAGTTTAGCCGGACAGGGAATTCAAGAGACCCAGTACTTC
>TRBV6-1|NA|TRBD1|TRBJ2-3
CASSYDRGTDTQYF
TGTGCCAGTAGCTACGACAGGGGAACAGATACGCAGTATTTT
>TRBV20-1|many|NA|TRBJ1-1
CSARDRKEEAFF
TGCAGTGCTAGAGACCGAAAAGAAGAAGCTTTCTTT
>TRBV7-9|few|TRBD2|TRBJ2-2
CASSPRGQRGVGELFF
TGTGCCAGCAGCCCCCGCGGCCAGCGGGGTGTCGGGGAGCTGTTTTTT
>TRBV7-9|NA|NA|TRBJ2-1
CASSLTESSYNEQFF
TGTGCCAGCAGCTTAACCGAAAGCTCCTACAATGAGCAGTTCTTC
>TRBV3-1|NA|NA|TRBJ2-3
CASSQYGRTDTQYF
TGTGCCAGCAGCCAATATGGGCGAACAGATACGCAGTATTTT
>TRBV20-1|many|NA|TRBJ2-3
CSASPSGGDTQYF
TGCAGTGCTAGCCCTTCCGGGGGCGACACGCAGTATTTT
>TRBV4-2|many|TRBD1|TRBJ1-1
CASSQGPGQGAAEAFF
TGTGCCAGCAGCCAAGGGCCGGGACAGGGGGCCGCTGAAGCTTTCTTT
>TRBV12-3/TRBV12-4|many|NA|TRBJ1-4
CASWGGGNEKLFF
TGTGCCAGCTGGGGCGGTGGCAATGAAAAACTGTTTTTT
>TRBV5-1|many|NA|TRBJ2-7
CASSYGTDYEQYF
TGCGCCAGCAGCTATGGGACGGACTACGAGCAGTACTTC
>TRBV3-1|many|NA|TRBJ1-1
CASSLLQGGPNTEAFF
TGTGCCAGCAGCCTCCTACAAGGGGGTCCGAACACTGAAGCTTTCTTT
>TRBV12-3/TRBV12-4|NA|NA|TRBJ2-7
CASSLGGLRYEQYF
TGTGCCAGCAGTTTGGGTGGACTGCGATACGAGCAGTACTTC
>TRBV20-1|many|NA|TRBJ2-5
CSAFSTTQETQYF
TGCAGTGCTTTCTCCACCACACAAGAGACCCAGTACTTC
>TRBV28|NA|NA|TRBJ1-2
CASKDFRRSGYTF
TGTGCCAGCAAAGACTTCCGGAGAAGCGGCTACACCTTC
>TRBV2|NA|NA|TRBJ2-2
CASTYEVQGTGELFF
TGTGCCAGCACTTATGAGGTTCAGGGCACCGGGGAGCTGTTTTTT
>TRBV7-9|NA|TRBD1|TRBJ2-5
CASSLDPGTGQETQYF
TGTGCCAGCAGCTTAGATCCCGGGACAGGACAAGAGACCCAGTACTTC
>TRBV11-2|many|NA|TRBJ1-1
CASSLRVLNTEAFF
TGTGCCAGCAGCTTAAGGGTCCTGAACACTGAAGCTTTCTTT
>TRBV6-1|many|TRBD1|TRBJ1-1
CASSEGTDYTEAFF
TGTGCCAGCAGTGAGGGGACAGATTACACTGAAGCTTTCTTT
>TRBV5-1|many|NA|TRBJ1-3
CASSSGSGNTIYF
TGCGCCAGCAGCTCGGGTTCTGGAAACACCATATATTTT
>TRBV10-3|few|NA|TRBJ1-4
CAISDQGGEKLFF
TGTGCCATCAGTGACCAGGGAGGGGAAAAACTGTTTTTT
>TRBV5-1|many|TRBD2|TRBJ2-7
CASSPLAGVGSEQYF
TGCGCCAGCAGCCCACTAGCGGGAGTTGGGAGCGAGCAGTACTTC
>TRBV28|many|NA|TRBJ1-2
CASSSFTDSEGGVNYGYTF
TGTGCCAGCAGCTCCTTTACCGACAGCGAGGGGGGGGTTAACTATGGCTACACCTTC